These 5 T cell receptor beta chains were all obtained from the same sample, sequenced in a study of cytomegalovirus exposure and HLA in healthy donors. PCR involved 60 Vbeta and 13 Jbeta primers. Profiled with immunoSEQ multiplex PCR; TCRdb holds only in-frame clones, not every one. The sample includes approximately 110,000 clones, around 68% of them seen just once. Sequencing was performed on PBMCs. The receptors here all came from a woman between 40 and 50 years old in good health and CMV-seropositive.

CDR3 protein: CASSGQGAEKLFF. Here the CDR3 DNA reads TGTGCCAGCAGCGGACAGGGGGCTGAAAAACTGTTTTTT. V and J are TRBV5-4 and TRBJ1-4; 11 bases map to TRBD1. The CDR3 is 13 amino acids. Germline CDR1 SGHNT, CDR2 YYREEE (reference sequence). The V segment lost 4 bases and the J segment 7 bases; nucleotides outside the gene matches: 0. The complete variable domain, with remaining parts taken from reference TRBV5-4 and TRBJ1-4, reads ETGVTQSPTHLIKTRGQQVTLRCSSQSGHNTVSWYQQALGQGPQFIFQYYREEENGRGNFPPRFSGLQFPNYSSELNVNALELDDSALYLCASSGQGAEKLFFGSGTQLSVL.

This clone was counted between two and nine times. The chain recombines TRBV9 with TRBJ2-2; 10 nucleotides agree with TRBD2. The germline V gene has CDR1 SGDLS and CDR2 YYNGEE. J gave up 3 bases and V 3 bases, and 11 bases lay outside the gene matches. The CDR3 consists of 18 residues. CDR3 sequence: CASSDGPPSGGYTGELFF. The CDR3 nucleotides read TGTGCCAGCAGCGACGGCCCTCCTAGCGGGGGATACACCGGGGAGCTGTTTTTT.

The J gene is TRBJ1-6, the V gene TRBV19; 7 bases line up with TRBD1. Germline assignment: CDR1 LNHDA and CDR2 SQIVND (reference sequence). V gave up 4 bases and J gave up 7 bases; unmatched junction bases: 7. The CDR3 totals 15 residues. The CDR3 region is CASSTQRQGNSPLHF. In nucleotides, the CDR3 is TGTGCCAGTAGTACCCAGAGACAGGGCAATTCACCCCTCCACTTT. Full variable domain (outside the CDR3, taken from reference TRBV19 and TRBJ1-6): DGGITQSPKYLFRKEGQNVTLSCEQNLNHDAMYWYRQDPGQGLRLIYYSQIVNDFQKGDIAEGYSVSREKKESFPLTVTSAQKNPTAFYLCASSTQRQGNSPLHFGNGTRLTVT.

This clone was counted a few times. The chain has TRBV5-4 and TRBJ2-1, with TRBD2 matching over 14 bases. The CDR3 is made up of 15 amino acids. V lost 0 bases and J lost 7; bases outside the gene matches: 0. CDR1 and CDR2 (germline): SGHNT, YYREEE (reference sequence). CDR3 amino acids: CASSLGLAGGNEQFF. The CDR3 region has the DNA TGTGCCAGCAGCTTGGGACTAGCGGGAGGGAATGAGCAGTTCTTC. The entire variable domain, with the rest obtained from reference TRBV5-4 and TRBJ2-1, is as follows: ETGVTQSPTHLIKTRGQQVTLRCSSQSGHNTVSWYQQALGQGPQFIFQYYREEENGRGNFPPRFSGLQFPNYSSELNVNALELDDSALYLCASSLGLAGGNEQFFGPGTRLTVL.

This clone occurred a few times. The CDR3 DNA is TGTGCCAGCAGCTTGGGGGGACTAGTCACCTACGAGCAGTACTTC. The encoded protein is CASSLGGLVTYEQYF. The V and J genes are TRBV5-4 and TRBJ2-7; 8 positions match TRBD2. CDR3 length: 15 residues. V gave up 0 bases and J gave up 2 bases; unmatched junction bases: 4. Germline CDR1 and CDR2: SGHNT and YYREEE (reference sequence). The whole variable domain, filled in from reference TRBV5-4 and TRBJ2-7, reads ETGVTQSPTHLIKTRGQQVTLRCSSQSGHNTVSWYQQALGQGPQFIFQYYREEENGRGNFPPRFSGLQFPNYSSELNVNALELDDSALYLCASSLGGLVTYEQYFGPGTRLTVT.